Listed below are T cell receptor beta chains from one sample, sequenced in a study of blood T cells in healthy people across ages. From the 5' RACE reads, TCRdb called clonotypes with MiXCR, one entry per CDR3 protein. The sample shows about 400,000 distinct CDR3 sequences, 45% to 60% of them seen only once. The sequencing input was blood. Every receptor here comes from a man aged 55 to 69 in good health. CDR3s include the opening cysteine and the closing phenylalanine or tryptophan. Each record gives: J gene, clone size, V gene, D gene, CDR3 DNA, CDR3 protein. The D gene is left open where the match is weak. Size is omitted from some rows. Given values are once, few, many or a class for expanded clones.

TRBJ1-2	-	TRBV15	-	TGTGCCACCAGCAACCCACAGGGCAGGCACTATGGCTACACCTTC	CATSNPQGRHYGYTF
TRBJ2-3	-	TRBV28	TRBD1	TGTGCCAGCAGTTTACGGAGAATAGGACAGGGGGACACAGATACGCAGTATTTT	CASSLRRIGQGDTDTQYF
TRBJ2-1	-	TRBV7-2	TRBD2	TGTGCCAGCAACTCCGGGGGGGAGCAGTTCTTC	CASNSGGEQFF
TRBJ1-4	-	TRBV4-2	-	TGTGCCAGCAGCCAGGATTACGAAGAAAAACTGTTTTTT	CASSQDYEEKLFF
TRBJ2-5	few	TRBV29-1	TRBD1	TGCAGCGCTGGGACAGGGATGGAGACCCAGTACTTC	CSAGTGMETQYF
TRBJ2-7	-	TRBV4-2	TRBD1	TGTGCCAGCAGCCGACTAGGACAGGGGACCTACGAGCAGTACTTC	CASSRLGQGTYEQYF
TRBJ2-5	-	TRBV18	-	TGTGCCAGCTCAGAGACTGGGGACTCCGAAAGAAAGCAGTACTTC	CASSETGDSERKQYF
TRBJ2-5	-	TRBV2	-	TGTGCCAGCAGTGCCGCGCTCCCCCAGGGTACGGAGACCCAGTACTTC	CASSAALPQGTETQYF
TRBJ1-2	-	TRBV3-1	-	TGTGCCAGCAGCCCGATAAGGGCCTCCACTAACTATGGCTACACCTTC	CASSPIRASTNYGYTF
TRBJ2-7	-	TRBV27	-	TGTGCCACCAGCTCCCAGGGGAGAAACTACGAGCAGTACTTC	CATSSQGRNYEQYF
TRBJ2-3	few	TRBV5-4	TRBD2	TGTGCCAGCAGCCAAAGCGGGAGAGAAACAGATACGCAGTATTTT	CASSQSGRETDTQYF
TRBJ2-5	-	TRBV7-9	TRBD2	TGTGCCAGCAGCGCGAGCGGGAGTGCAGAGACCCAGTACTTC	CASSASGSAETQYF
TRBJ2-1	once	TRBV10-1	TRBD1	TGCGCCAGCAGTGAGTCGGCAGGGGGCTACAATGAGCAGTTCTTC	CASSESAGGYNEQFF
TRBJ2-5	-	TRBV11-2	-	TGTGCCAGCGGGTTCGTGGAGACCCAGTACTTC	CASGFVETQYF
TRBJ1-1	few	TRBV20-1	TRBD1	TGCAGTGCTAGGAGACAGGGGGCATCGAGGACTGAAGCTTTCTTT	CSARRQGASRTEAFF
TRBJ2-5	-	TRBV19	-	TGTGCCAGTAGTATAGACCGAGAGACCCAGTACTTC	CASSIDRETQYF
TRBJ2-5	-	TRBV5-6	-	TGTGCCAGCACCCCCAGGGGTGACGAGACCCAGTACTTC	CASTPRGDETQYF
TRBJ1-1	-	TRBV12-3/TRBV12-4	TRBD1	TGTGCCAGCAGCAAGGGACAGTGGGCTGAAGCTTTCTTT	CASSKGQWAEAFF
TRBJ1-1	once	TRBV3-1	-	TGTGCCAGCAGCCCCCCGGGCCGTGGAGCTTTCTTT	CASSPPGRGAFF
TRBJ1-6	-	TRBV5-1	-	TGCGCCAGCAGCCCAGACAGCTATTCACCCCTCCACTTT	CASSPDSYSPLHF
TRBJ2-3	-	TRBV20-1	TRBD2	TGCAGTGCCTCCCGCCCCGGGGGGGTAATAACAGATACGCAGTATTTT	CSASRPGGVITDTQYF
TRBJ2-7	-	TRBV6-2/TRBV6-3	-	TGTGCCAGCTCTACGGACCCCGGACTGGGCTCCCACGAGCAGTACTTC	CASSTDPGLGSHEQYF
TRBJ2-2	once	TRBV12-3/TRBV12-4	TRBD1	TGTGCCAGCAGATACGGGACAGGGGGCGCCGCCGGGGAGCTGTTTTTT	CASRYGTGGAAGELFF
TRBJ2-3	-	TRBV20-1	TRBD2	TGCGGAGGGAGGGAGAGGTCCGTTACGCAGTATTTT	CGGRERSVTQYF
TRBJ2-3	-	TRBV20-1	TRBD2	TGCAGTGCTAGATCCCTAGCGGGAGAGCCAGATACGCAGTATTTT	CSARSLAGEPDTQYF
TRBJ2-3	-	TRBV7-9	-	TGTGCCAGCAGCTTAGAAAGGGTTAGCACAGATACGCAGTATTTT	CASSLERVSTDTQYF
TRBJ1-1	few	TRBV28	TRBD1	TGTGCCAGCAGTCCCCGGACAGGGGGAGTGACTGAAGCTTTCTTT	CASSPRTGGVTEAFF
TRBJ1-5	-	TRBV12-3/TRBV12-4	-	TGTGCCAGCAGTTTCGTTCTTTCGGGGAGCAATCAGCCCCAGCATTTT	CASSFVLSGSNQPQHF
TRBJ2-7	-	TRBV7-2	TRBD2	TGTGCCAGCAGTCATAGCGGGGGAGGCTCCTACGAGCAGTACTTC	CASSHSGGGSYEQYF
TRBJ2-1	-	TRBV20-1	-	TGCAGTGCTAGGGGCAGGCTCACTAATGAGCAGTTCTTC	CSARGRLTNEQFF
TRBJ2-6	-	TRBV27	-	TGTGCCAGCAGTACGATTCCCGTATTCTCTGGGGCCAACGTCCTGACTTTC	CASSTIPVFSGANVLTF
TRBJ2-6	few	TRBV29-1	-	TGCAGCGTAGACCCCAGCTCTGGGGCCAACGTCCTGACTTTC	CSVDPSSGANVLTF
TRBJ2-1	-	TRBV5-1	TRBD2	TGCGCCAGCAGCACTGGGGGGGGTCGTGAGCAGTTCTTC	CASSTGGGREQFF
TRBJ2-7	few	TRBV7-2	-	TGTGCCAGCAGCGACCGGCCCTCCCAATTCCACGAGCAGTACTTC	CASSDRPSQFHEQYF
TRBJ2-3	-	TRBV7-2	TRBD2	TGTGCCAGTGGACTAGCGGGAGGGCCAGATACGCAGTATTTT	CASGLAGGPDTQYF
TRBJ2-3	once	TRBV12-3/TRBV12-4	-	TGTGCCAGCGGCCAGGGCCATGGAGCAGATACGCAGTATTTT	CASGQGHGADTQYF
TRBJ2-1	-	TRBV7-2	-	TGTGCCAGCAGCTCCTTTGCTACAGGCTACAATGAGCAGTTCTTC	CASSSFATGYNEQFF
TRBJ2-5	few	TRBV7-9	TRBD1	TGTGCCAGCAGCCCCGACAGGGTGCTGCAAGAGACCCAGTACTTC	CASSPDRVLQETQYF
TRBJ2-5	few	TRBV11-2	TRBD2	TGTGCCAGCAGCCCCCCCGGGACTAGCGGCGAGACCCAGTACTTC	CASSPPGTSGETQYF
TRBJ2-3	-	TRBV27	-	TGTGCCAGCAGTGTATTTGGGGGAACAGATACGCAGTATTTT	CASSVFGGTDTQYF
TRBJ1-2	-	TRBV7-2	-	TGTGCCAGCAGCCGGACAGTTCTCTATGGCTACACCTTC	CASSRTVLYGYTF